These T cell receptor beta chains were read from a single sample in a study of shared clonotypes between healthy human individuals. Generated by immunoSEQ multiplex PCR, the TCRdb table keeps only in-frame clones and is missing some. The data show more than 2 million clones, 85% to 95% seen once. Sequenced sample: naive CD8+ T cells from PBMCs. The source is a man between 18 and 35 years old in good health. Some clones in this sample may be carry-over from other donors' samples. Both conserved end residues are part of each CDR3.

J | V | CDR3
TRBJ1-2 | TRBV4-1 | CASSQDKTERSYTF
TRBJ2-1 | TRBV15 | CATSIFRGLHNEQFF
TRBJ1-5 | TRBV19 | CATSGTGYPAYQPQHF
TRBJ1-2 | TRBV27 | CASSYNRGRIDGYTF
TRBJ1-3 | TRBV21-1 | CASSGRDCSSGNTIYF
TRBJ2-3 | TRBV7-9 | CASSMQTGADTQYF
TRBJ2-5 | TRBV4-3 | CASSQDWGRQETQYF
TRBJ2-7 | TRBV4-3 | CASSQDRGGIAYEQYF
TRBJ2-5 | TRBV27 | CASSSDSFRTQYF
TRBJ1-5 | TRBV27 | CASSLGRHNQPQHF
TRBJ2-7 | TRBV30 | CAWSVKYRNTRSYEQYF
TRBJ1-1 | TRBV7-9 | CASSFSGVGTEAFF
TRBJ2-2 | TRBV7-3 | CASSFISNTGELFF
TRBJ1-2 | TRBV6-6 | CASSYSLQVEYGYTF
TRBJ1-1 | TRBV19 | CASSFGQGDLTEAFF
TRBJ2-7 | TRBV25-1 | CASSTEGYEQYF
TRBJ1-1 | TRBV5-1 | CASSLVNRAGTEAFF
TRBJ1-4 | TRBV5-5 | CASSLLPATNEKLFF
TRBJ2-2 | TRBV28 | CASSRTSGGNTGELFF
TRBJ2-5 | TRBV9 | CASSDRGGRGLETQYF
TRBJ2-1 | TRBV19 | CASRGTGWGEQFF
TRBJ2-1 | TRBV5-5 | CASSLVSAPYNEQFF
TRBJ2-7 | TRBV2 | CASQGAQKEQYF
TRBJ2-2 | TRBV27 | CASSLGTSGRAGELFF
TRBJ2-7 | TRBV5-1 | CASSSGLGMDEQYF
TRBJ2-2 | TRBV5-6 | CASSLATGGFGTGELFF
TRBJ1-2 | TRBV6-1 | CASTSLTGGSFGYTF